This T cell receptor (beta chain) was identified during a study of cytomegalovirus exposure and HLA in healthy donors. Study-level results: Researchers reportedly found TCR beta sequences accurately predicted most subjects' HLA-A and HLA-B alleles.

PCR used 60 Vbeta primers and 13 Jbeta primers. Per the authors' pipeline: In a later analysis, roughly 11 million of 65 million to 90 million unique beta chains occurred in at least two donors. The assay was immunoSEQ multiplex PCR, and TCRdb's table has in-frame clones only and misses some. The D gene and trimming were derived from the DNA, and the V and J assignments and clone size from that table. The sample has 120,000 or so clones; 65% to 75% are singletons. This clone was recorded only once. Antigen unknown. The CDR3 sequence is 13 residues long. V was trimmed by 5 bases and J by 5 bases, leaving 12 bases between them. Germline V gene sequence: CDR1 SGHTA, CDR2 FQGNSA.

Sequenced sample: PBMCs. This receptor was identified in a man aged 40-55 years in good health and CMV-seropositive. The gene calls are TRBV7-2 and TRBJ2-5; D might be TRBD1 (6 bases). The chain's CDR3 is CASSQGWVETQYF. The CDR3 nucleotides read TGTGCCAGCAGCCAGGGGTGGGTGGAGACCCAGTACTTC.